Listed here is a single T cell receptor beta chain. Its target is not known. These data originate in a study of graft-versus-host responses after intestinal transplantation. About the study: Multivisceral, liver-intestinal, or isolated intestinal grafts were transplanted into recipients. Induction using anti-thymocyte globulin, followed by tacrolimus and steroids for about three years, was given to all recipients. Findings and caveats of the study: The recipient marrow held GvH clones, and some of them showed up first in ileum or blood.

Measured with immunoSEQ multiplex PCR; TCRdb has only the in-frame clones, and not every one. The sample has tens of thousands of clones, under 95% seen once. Per germline, CDR1 SGHDT and CDR2 YYEEEE. The CDR3 extends over 15 amino acids. With 2 bases clipped from V and 0 bases from J, the junction kept 5 bases outside the gene matches. The material sequenced was PBMCs, taken roughly 680 days after intestinal transplant. The receptor's source is a human patient who received an intestinal transplant, so some T cells may come from the graft donor. The chain has TRBV5-6 and TRBJ2-7; 7 bases fit TRBD1. The CDR3 loop is CASSFPNRGSYEQYF. DNA for the CDR3: TGTGCCAGCAGCTTCCCGAACAGGGGCTCCTACGAGCAGTACTTC.